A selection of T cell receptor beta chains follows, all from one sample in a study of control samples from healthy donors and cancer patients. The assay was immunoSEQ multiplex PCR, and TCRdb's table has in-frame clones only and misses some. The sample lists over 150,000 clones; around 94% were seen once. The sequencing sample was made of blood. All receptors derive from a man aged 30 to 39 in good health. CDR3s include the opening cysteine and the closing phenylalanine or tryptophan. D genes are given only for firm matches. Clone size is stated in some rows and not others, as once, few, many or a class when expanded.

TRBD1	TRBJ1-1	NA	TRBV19	CASSWTGGGNTEAFF	TGTGCCAGTAGTTGGACAGGGGGCGGAAACACTGAAGCTTTCTTT
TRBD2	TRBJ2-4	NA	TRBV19	CASSMIRVAGNIQYF	TGTGCCAGTAGTATGATTCGAGTAGCGGGGAACATTCAGTACTTC
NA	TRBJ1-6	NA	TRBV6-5	CASSYSTDVYNSPLHF	TGTGCCAGCAGTTACTCGACAGACGTCTATAATTCACCCCTCCACTTT
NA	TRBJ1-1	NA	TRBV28	CASSFRPRGNTEAFF	TGTGCCAGCAGTTTCCGCCCCCGGGGGAACACTGAAGCTTTCTTT
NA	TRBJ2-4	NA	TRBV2	CASTSGYIQYF	TGTGCCAGCACGAGTGGGTACATTCAGTACTTC
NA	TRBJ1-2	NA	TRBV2	CASSENPAYGYTF	TGTGCCAGCAGTGAAAATCCGGCCTATGGCTACACCTTC
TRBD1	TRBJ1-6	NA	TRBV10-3	CAIRWTGENSPLHF	TGTGCCATCAGGTGGACAGGGGAAAATTCACCCCTCCACTTT
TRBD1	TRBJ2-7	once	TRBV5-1	CALLRGGHEQYF	TGCGCCCTGCTCAGAGGGGGCCACGAGCAGTACTTC
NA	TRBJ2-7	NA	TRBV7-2	CASSLGAPYEQYF	TGTGCCAGCTCCCTCGGGGCACCCTACGAGCAGTACTTC
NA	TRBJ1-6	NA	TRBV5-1	CASSPPGSGSPLHF	TGCGCCAGCAGCCCCCCTGGGTCTGGTTCACCCCTCCACTTT
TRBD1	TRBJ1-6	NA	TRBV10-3	CAISEPGTGLGPLHF	TGTGCCATCAGTGAGCCTGGGACAGGGTTAGGACCCCTCCACTTT
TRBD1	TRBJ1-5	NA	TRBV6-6	CASSSPGQGLQPQHF	TGTGCCAGCAGTTCCCCCGGACAGGGTCTTCAGCCCCAGCATTTT
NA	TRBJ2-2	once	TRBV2	CASSEIGLAYIGELFF	TGTGCCAGCAGTGAAATTGGGCTAGCGTACATCGGGGAGCTGTTTTTT
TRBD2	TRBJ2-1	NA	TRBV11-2	CASSPGGSSYNEQFF	TGTGCCAGCAGCCCCGGGGGGAGCTCCTACAATGAGCAGTTCTTC
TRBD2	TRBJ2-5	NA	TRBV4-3	CASSQDLFRTSGGAETQYF	TGCGCCAGCAGCCAAGATCTGTTCAGGACTAGCGGGGGGGCGGAGACCCAGTACTTC
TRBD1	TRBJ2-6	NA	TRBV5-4	CASSSQGAGANVLTF	TGTGCCAGCAGCTCACAGGGGGCTGGGGCCAACGTCCTGACTTTC
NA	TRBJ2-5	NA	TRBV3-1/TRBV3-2	CASSQVKPTGPVSSVVETQYF	TGTGCCAGCAGCCAAGTGAAACCGACGGGACCGGTGTCGAGTGTTGTGGAGACCCAGTACTTC
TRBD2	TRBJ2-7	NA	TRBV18	CASSQTSGRAYEQYF	TGTGCCAGCTCCCAAACTAGCGGGAGAGCCTACGAGCAGTACTTC
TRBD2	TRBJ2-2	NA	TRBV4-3	CASRPSGGTGELFF	TGCGCCAGCCGTCCTAGCGGGGGCACCGGGGAGCTGTTTTTT
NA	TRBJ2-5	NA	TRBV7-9	CASSTTVFQETQYF	TGTGCCAGCAGCACCACAGTATTCCAAGAGACCCAGTACTTC
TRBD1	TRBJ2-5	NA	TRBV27	CASSPGTGQETQYF	TGTGCCAGCAGTCCTGGGACAGGGCAAGAGACCCAGTACTTC
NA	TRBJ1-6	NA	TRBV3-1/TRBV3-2	CASSQIGQRDNSPLHF	TGTGCCAGCAGCCAAATAGGACAGAGAGATAATTCACCCCTCCACTTT
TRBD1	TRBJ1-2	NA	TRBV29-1	CSVEAGTGYYGYTF	TGCAGCGTTGAAGCCGGGACAGGGTACTATGGCTACACCTTC
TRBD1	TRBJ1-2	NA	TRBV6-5	CASSWKDRGIYTF	TGTGCCAGCAGTTGGAAGGACAGGGGGATCTACACCTTC
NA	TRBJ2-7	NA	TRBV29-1	CSAVQRSGYEQYF	TGCAGCGCGGTACAACGGAGCGGGTACGAGCAGTACTTC
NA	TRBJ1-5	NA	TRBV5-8	CASTGDLYSNQPQHF	TGTGCCAGCACCGGGGATCTCTATAGCAATCAGCCCCAGCATTTT
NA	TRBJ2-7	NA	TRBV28	CASTDSGIYEQYF	TGTGCCAGCACGGACAGTGGTATCTACGAGCAGTACTTC
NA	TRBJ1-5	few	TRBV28	CASRSEQGNSQPQHF	TGTGCCAGCAGGTCCGAACAGGGCAACAGTCAGCCCCAGCATTTT
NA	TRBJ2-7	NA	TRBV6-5	CASSLTSAGYEQYF	TGTGCCAGCAGCCTAACTTCAGCGGGCTACGAGCAGTACTTC
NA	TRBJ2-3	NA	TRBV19	CASSTTDTQYF	TGTGCCAGTAGTACCACAGATACGCAGTATTTT
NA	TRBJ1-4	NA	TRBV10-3	CAIRSLGEKLFF	TGTGCCATCAGAAGCTTGGGTGAAAAACTGTTTTTT
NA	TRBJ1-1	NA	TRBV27	CASSLGTGKGLVRAFF	TGTGCCAGCAGTTTGGGTACAGGAAAAGGACTTGTACGAGCTTTCTTT
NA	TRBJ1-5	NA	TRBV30	CAWSVGALSNQPQHF	TGTGCCTGGAGTGTGGGGGCCCTTAGCAATCAGCCCCAGCATTTT
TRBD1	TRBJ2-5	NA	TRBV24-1	CATSNRGETQYF	TGTGCCACCAGTAACAGGGGAGAGACCCAGTACTTC
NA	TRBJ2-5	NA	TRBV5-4	CASSRPTGDETQYF	TGTGCCAGCTCCCGACCAACGGGGGACGAGACCCAGTACTTC
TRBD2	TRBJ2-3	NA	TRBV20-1	CSASGTSGVEDTQYF	TGCAGTGCTAGTGGGACTAGCGGGGTAGAAGATACGCAGTATTTT
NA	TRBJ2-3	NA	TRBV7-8	CASSLVTSTDTQYF	TGTGCCAGCAGCTTAGTTACTAGCACAGATACGCAGTATTTT
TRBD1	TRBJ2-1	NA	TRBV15	CATSRTPGQGGNEQFF	TGTGCCACCAGCAGAACCCCGGGACAGGGCGGCAATGAGCAGTTCTTC
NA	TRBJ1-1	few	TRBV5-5	CASSVFTGAGLNTEAFF	TGTGCCAGCAGCGTATTTACGGGCGCGGGTTTGAACACTGAAGCTTTCTTT
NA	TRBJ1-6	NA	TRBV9	CASSADPYSYNSPLHF	TGTGCCAGCAGCGCTGACCCTTACAGTTATAATTCACCCCTCCACTTT
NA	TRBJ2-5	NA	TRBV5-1	CASSLEDLLWETQYF	TGCGCCAGCAGCTTGGAGGACCTATTATGGGAGACCCAGTACTTC
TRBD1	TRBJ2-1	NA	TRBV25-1	CASSGQGVSYNEQFF	TGTGCCAGCAGTGGACAGGGGGTATCCTACAATGAGCAGTTCTTC
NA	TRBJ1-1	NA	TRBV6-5	CASSAGTPKEAFF	TGTGCCAGCAGCGCCGGGACACCCAAAGAAGCTTTCTTT
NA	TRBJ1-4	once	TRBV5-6	CASSQLRAHEKLFF	TGTGCCAGCAGCCAACTTAGGGCTCATGAAAAACTGTTTTTT
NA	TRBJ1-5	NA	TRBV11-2	CASSRGAGGNQPQHF	TGTGCCAGCAGCCGAGGGGCAGGGGGCAATCAGCCCCAGCATTTT
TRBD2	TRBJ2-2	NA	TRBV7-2	CASSWGGLAGGELFF	TGTGCCAGCAGCTGGGGTGGACTAGCAGGCGGGGAGCTGTTTTTT
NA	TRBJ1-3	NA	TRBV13	CASSLLVRGTASGNTIYF	TGTGCCAGCAGCTTACTCGTCCGGGGGACGGCCTCTGGAAACACCATATATTTT
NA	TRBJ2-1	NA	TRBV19	CASSIQGDGYNEQFF	TGTGCCAGTAGTATACAGGGCGATGGCTACAATGAGCAGTTCTTC